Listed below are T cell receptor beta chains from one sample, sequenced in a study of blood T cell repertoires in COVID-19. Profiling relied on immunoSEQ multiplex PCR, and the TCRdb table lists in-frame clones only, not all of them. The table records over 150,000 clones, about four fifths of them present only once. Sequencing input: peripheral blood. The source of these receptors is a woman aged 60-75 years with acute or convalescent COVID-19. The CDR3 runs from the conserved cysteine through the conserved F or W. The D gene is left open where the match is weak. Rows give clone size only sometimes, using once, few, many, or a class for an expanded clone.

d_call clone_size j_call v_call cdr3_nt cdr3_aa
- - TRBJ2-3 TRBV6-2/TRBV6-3 TGTGCCAGCAGTCGGAGGGCAGATACGCAGTATTTT CASSRRADTQYF
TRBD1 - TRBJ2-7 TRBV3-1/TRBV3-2 TGTGCCAGCAGCCACGGACAGGGCACCCACGAGCAGTACTTC CASSHGQGTHEQYF
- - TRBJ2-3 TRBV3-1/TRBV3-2 TGTGCCAGCGGCAGGGATCTGAATACGCAGTATTTT CASGRDLNTQYF
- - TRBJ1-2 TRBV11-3 TGTGCCAGCACCAGGACACCAGCTAACTATGGCTACACCTTC CASTRTPANYGYTF
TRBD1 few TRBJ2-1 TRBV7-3 TGTGCCAGCAGCTTATTTCAGGGGGCGGGGAATGAGCAGTTCTTC CASSLFQGAGNEQFF
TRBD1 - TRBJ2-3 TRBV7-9 TGTGCCAAACAGGGGAGTGCAGATACGCAGTATTTT CAKQGSADTQYF
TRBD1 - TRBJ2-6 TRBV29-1 TGCAGCGTCCGGGACAGGGGTGGGGCCAACGTCCTGACTTTC CSVRDRGGANVLTF
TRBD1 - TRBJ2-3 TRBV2 TGTGCCAGCAGTGACCTTGGGGACAGGGGCACAGATACGCAGTATTTT CASSDLGDRGTDTQYF
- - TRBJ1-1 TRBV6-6 TGTGCCAGCAGTTACTGGACTACGGGGGTGACTGAAGCTTTCTTT CASSYWTTGVTEAFF
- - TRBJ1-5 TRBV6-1 TGTGCCAGCAGTGAATCTCGACGGGGTGGTGGGCAGCCCCAGCATTTT CASSESRRGGGQPQHF
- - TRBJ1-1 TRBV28 TGTGCCAGCCTCACGCGGGGGGCGGATACTGAAGCTTTCTTT CASLTRGADTEAFF
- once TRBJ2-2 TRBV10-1 TGCGCCAGCAGAAATAGCGTGAACACCGGGGAGCTGTTTTTT CASRNSVNTGELFF
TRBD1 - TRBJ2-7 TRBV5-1 TGCGCCAGCAGCCCCCAGGGACAGGGAATATCCGAGCAGTACTTC CASSPQGQGISEQYF
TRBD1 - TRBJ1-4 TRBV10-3 TGTGCCATCAGTGAGTCTGACAGGGATGAAAAACTGTTTTTT CAISESDRDEKLFF
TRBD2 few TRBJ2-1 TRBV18 TGTGCCAGCTCACCAAGGCGGGAGGCGTACAATGAGCAGTTCTTC CASSPRREAYNEQFF
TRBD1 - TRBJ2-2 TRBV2 TGTGCCAGCAGGTTACCGGGACAGGGGAGTACCGGGGAGCTGTTTTTT CASRLPGQGSTGELFF
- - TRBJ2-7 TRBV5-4 TGTGCCAGCAGCACCGACTGGGCCTACGAGCAGTACTTC CASSTDWAYEQYF
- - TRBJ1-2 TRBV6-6 TGTGCCAGCAGTTACCCGGGACGGCAAGCGGGAGGCTACACCTTC CASSYPGRQAGGYTF
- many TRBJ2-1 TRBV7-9 TGTGCCAGCAGCTTAGAGGGCAGGACTGAGTTCTTC CASSLEGRTEFF
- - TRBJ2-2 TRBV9 TGTGCCAGCAGCCCTGGGACAACCGGGGAGCTGTTTTTT CASSPGTTGELFF
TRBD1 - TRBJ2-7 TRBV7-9 TGTGCCAGCAGCGCGGACAGGGGCGGCGAGCAGTACTTC CASSADRGGEQYF
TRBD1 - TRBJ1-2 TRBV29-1 TGCAGCGTTGCGGCAGGGGGGAACTATGGCTACACCTTC CSVAAGGNYGYTF
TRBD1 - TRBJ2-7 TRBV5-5 TGTGCCAGCAGCAAGGGACAGCCCCTCTACGAGCAGTACTTC CASSKGQPLYEQYF
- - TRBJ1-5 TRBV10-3 TGTGCCATCTTACTCTGGGCCTATAGCAATCAGCCCCAGCATTTT CAILLWAYSNQPQHF
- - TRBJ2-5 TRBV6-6 TGTGCCAGCAGTTATTGGGGAGGTAAAGAGACCCAGTACTTC CASSYWGGKETQYF
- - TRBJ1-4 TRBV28 TGTGCCAGCAGTTTAGGCGGGAAGAATGAAAAACTGTTTTTT CASSLGGKNEKLFF
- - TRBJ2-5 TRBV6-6 TGTGCCAGCACCCTAGGAGAGACCCAGTACTTC CASTLGETQYF